This is a list of T cell receptor beta chains from one sample in a study of T cells in Graves' hyperthyroidism and ophthalmopathy. TCRdb ran MiXCR on the multiplex PCR reads and lists one entry per CDR3 protein. This table has approximately 530,000 distinct CDR3 sequences, roughly 17% appearing once. Material: blood. These receptors were taken from a woman younger than 35 with Graves' hyperthyroidism. Both conserved end residues are part of each CDR3. The D gene is left open where the match is weak. Only part of the rows carry a size: once, few, many, or a class if the clone is expanded.

size: few
V: TRBV28
D: TRBD1
J: TRBJ2-1
DNA: TGTGCCAGCAGCTATGACAGGGTCGGGAATGAGCAGTTCTTC
CDR3: CASSYDRVGNEQFF

size: many
V: TRBV28
D: .
J: TRBJ1-5
DNA: TGTGCCAGCAGTTGGAACGGGGCTCCGGGGCAGCCCCAGCATTTT
CDR3: CASSWNGAPGQPQHF

size: .
V: TRBV4-3
D: TRBD1
J: TRBJ1-3
DNA: TGCGCCAGCAGCCAAGCCGGGACAGCAGGAAACACCATATATTTT
CDR3: CASSQAGTAGNTIYF

size: few
V: TRBV6-1
D: TRBD2
J: TRBJ2-3
DNA: TGTGCCAGCAGTGACAGCGGGAGGGATACAGATACGCAGTATTTT
CDR3: CASSDSGRDTDTQYF

size: .
V: TRBV5-4
D: .
J: TRBJ1-1
DNA: TGTGCCAGCAGCTTAGACAGGCGTGAAGCTTTCTTT
CDR3: CASSLDRREAFF

size: few
V: TRBV10-3
D: TRBD1
J: TRBJ1-1
DNA: TGTGCCATCAGGGGGACAGGGGTCACTGAAGCTTTCTTT
CDR3: CAIRGTGVTEAFF

size: .
V: TRBV7-2
D: .
J: TRBJ1-5
DNA: TGTGCCAGCAGCTTAGAGTGGGGGGATCAGCCCCAGCATTTT
CDR3: CASSLEWGDQPQHF

size: .
V: TRBV6-1
D: TRBD2
J: TRBJ2-3
DNA: TGTGCCAGCAGTAGCGGGACTAGCGGGTGGGCAGATACGCAGTATTTT
CDR3: CASSSGTSGWADTQYF

size: few
V: TRBV12-3/TRBV12-4
D: .
J: TRBJ2-2
DNA: TGTGCCAGTGAGGCCGCCGGGGAGCTGTTTTTT
CDR3: CASEAAGELFF

size: many
V: TRBV11-3
D: .
J: TRBJ2-2
DNA: TGTGCCAGCAGCCCGCTAGGGACCGGGGAGCTGTTTTTT
CDR3: CASSPLGTGELFF

size: many
V: TRBV20-1
D: .
J: TRBJ2-3
DNA: TGCAGTGCTCCCCGTTCTGCAGTTAGCACAGATACGCAGTATTTT
CDR3: CSAPRSAVSTDTQYF

size: many
V: TRBV12-3/TRBV12-4
D: TRBD1
J: TRBJ1-4
DNA: TGTGCCAGCAGTTTGGGACAGGGTCGGAATGAAAAACTGTTTTTT
CDR3: CASSLGQGRNEKLFF

size: many
V: TRBV11-2
D: .
J: TRBJ2-7
DNA: TGTGCCAGCAGCCCGAAGATGGAGTCGAGGGGGCAGTACTTC
CDR3: CASSPKMESRGQYF